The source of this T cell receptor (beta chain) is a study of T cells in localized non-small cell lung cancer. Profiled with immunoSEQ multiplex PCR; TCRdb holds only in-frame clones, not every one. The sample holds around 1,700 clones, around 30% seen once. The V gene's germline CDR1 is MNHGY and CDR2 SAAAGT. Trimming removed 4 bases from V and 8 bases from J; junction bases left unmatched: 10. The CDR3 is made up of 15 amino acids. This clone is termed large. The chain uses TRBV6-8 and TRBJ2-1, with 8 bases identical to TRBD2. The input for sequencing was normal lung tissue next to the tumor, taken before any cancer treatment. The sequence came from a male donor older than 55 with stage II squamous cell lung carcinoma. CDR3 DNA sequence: TGTGCCAGCAGTTCTCAACCTGGAGCGGGGGATGAGCAGTTCTTC. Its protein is CASSSQPGAGDEQFF.